Listed here is a single T cell receptor beta chain. This sample is part of a study of blood T cells in healthy people across ages. The germline V gene encodes CDR1 MNHEY and CDR2 SVGEGT. This CDR3 has 16 amino acids. The V and J ends lost 3 bases and 4 bases respectively, with 18 bases between them. A sample-barcoded 5' primer and a J-beta primer mix were used in a second PCR of roughly 7 to 11 cycles. Every single cDNA molecule received a tag from a template-switch adaptor with 12 random nucleotides. TCRdb called the 5' RACE reads again in MiXCR, with one record for every CDR3 protein. This repertoire shows about 1.1 million distinct CDR3 sequences, 35% to 40% found once; its top ten account for roughly 13%.

This TCR was sampled from a man between 18 and 35 years old in good health. The J gene is TRBJ1-2, the V gene TRBV6-2 or TRBV6-3; a possible D gene is TRBD1 (6 bases). The specimen was blood. For the CDR3, the DNA is TGTGCCAGCAGTTATCCGCAGGGGTTTCCCTCCTATGGCTACACCTTC. This translates into CASSYPQGFPSYGYTF.